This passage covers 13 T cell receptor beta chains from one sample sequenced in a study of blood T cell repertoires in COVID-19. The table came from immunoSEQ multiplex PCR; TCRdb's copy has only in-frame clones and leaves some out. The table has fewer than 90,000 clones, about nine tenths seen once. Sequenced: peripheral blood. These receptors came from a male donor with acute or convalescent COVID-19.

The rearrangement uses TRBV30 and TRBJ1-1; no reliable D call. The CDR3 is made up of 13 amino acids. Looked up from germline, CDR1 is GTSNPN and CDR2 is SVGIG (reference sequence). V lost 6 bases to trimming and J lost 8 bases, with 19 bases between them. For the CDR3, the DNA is TGTGCCTGCCCGGGAGGGAGTAGCCTCGAAGCTTTCTTT. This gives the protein CACPGGSSLEAFF.

The chain's CDR3 is CASSPDRGTEAFF. The CDR3 DNA reads TGTGCCAGCTCACCTGACAGGGGGACTGAAGCTTTCTTT. The chain carries TRBV18 and TRBJ1-1; 9 positions match TRBD1. The CDR3 has 13 residues. The germline CDR1 and CDR2 sequences are KGHSH and LQKENI. Trimming removed 3 bases from V and 5 bases from J; junction bases left unmatched: 1. Looking up the rest from reference TRBV18 and TRBJ1-1 gives the full variable domain: NAGVMQNPRHLVRRRGQEARLRCSPMKGHSHVYWYRQLPEEGLKFMVYLQKENIIDESGMPKERFSAEFPKEGPSILRIQQVVRGDSAAYFCASSPDRGTEAFFGQGTRLTVV.

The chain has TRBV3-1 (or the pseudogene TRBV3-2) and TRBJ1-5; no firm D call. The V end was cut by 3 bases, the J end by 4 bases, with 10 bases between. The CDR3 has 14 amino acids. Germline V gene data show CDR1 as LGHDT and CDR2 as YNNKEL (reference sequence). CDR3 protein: CASSQTRWNQPQHF. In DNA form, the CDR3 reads TGTGCCAGCAGCCAGACACGATGGAATCAGCCCCAGCATTTT.

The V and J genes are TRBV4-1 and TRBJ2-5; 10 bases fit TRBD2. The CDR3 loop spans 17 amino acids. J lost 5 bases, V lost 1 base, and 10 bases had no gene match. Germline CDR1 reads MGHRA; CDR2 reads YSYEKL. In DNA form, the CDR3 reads TGCGCCAGCAGCCAAGGAGCAACCAGCGGGGGGGAGGAGACCCAGTACTTC. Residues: CASSQGATSGGEETQYF.

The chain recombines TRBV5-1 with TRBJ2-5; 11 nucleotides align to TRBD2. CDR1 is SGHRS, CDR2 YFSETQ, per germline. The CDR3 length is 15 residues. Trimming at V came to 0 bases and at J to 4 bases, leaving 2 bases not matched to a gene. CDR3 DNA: TGCGCCAGCAGCTTGGCTGGGACTAGCGGAGAGACCCAGTACTTC. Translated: CASSLAGTSGETQYF. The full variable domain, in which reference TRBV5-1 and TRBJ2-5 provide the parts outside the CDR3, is KAGVTQTPRYLIKTRGQQVTLSCSPISGHRSVSWYQQTPGQGLQFLFEYFSETQRNKGNFPGRFSGRQFSNSRSEMNVSTLELGDSALYLCASSLAGTSGETQYFGPGTRLLVL.

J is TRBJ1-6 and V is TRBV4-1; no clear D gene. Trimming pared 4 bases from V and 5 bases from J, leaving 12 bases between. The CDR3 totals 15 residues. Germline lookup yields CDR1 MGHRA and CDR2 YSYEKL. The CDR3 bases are TGCGCCAGCAGCCCCCTGGGTACTAATAATTCACCCCTCCACTTT. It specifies CASSPLGTNNSPLHF.

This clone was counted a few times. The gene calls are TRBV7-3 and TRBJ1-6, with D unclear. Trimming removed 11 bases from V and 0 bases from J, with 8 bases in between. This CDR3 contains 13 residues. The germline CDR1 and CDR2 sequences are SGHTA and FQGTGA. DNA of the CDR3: TGTGCCTCACAGAGCTCCTATAATTCACCCCTCCACTTT. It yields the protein CASQSSYNSPLHF.

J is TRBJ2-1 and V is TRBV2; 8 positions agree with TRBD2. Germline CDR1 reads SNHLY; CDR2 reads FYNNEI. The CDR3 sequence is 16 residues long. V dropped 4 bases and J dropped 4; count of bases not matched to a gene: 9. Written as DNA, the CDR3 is TGTGCCAGCAGTGGACGACTAGCGTTAGGGTACAATGAGCAGTTCTTC. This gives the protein CASSGRLALGYNEQFF.

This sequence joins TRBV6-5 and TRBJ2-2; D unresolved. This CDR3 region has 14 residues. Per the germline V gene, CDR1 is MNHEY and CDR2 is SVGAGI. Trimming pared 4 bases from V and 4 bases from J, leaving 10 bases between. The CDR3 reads CASSSPMSTGELFF. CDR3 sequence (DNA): TGTGCCAGCAGTTCCCCCATGAGCACCGGGGAGCTGTTTTTT.

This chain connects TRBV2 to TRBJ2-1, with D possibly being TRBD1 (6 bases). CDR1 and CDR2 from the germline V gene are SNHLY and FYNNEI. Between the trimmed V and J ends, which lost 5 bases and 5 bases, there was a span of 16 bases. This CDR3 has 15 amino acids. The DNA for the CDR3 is TGTGCCAGCAGTCCCTCAGGGGCCGGGAACAATGAGCAGTTCTTC. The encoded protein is CASSPSGAGNNEQFF.

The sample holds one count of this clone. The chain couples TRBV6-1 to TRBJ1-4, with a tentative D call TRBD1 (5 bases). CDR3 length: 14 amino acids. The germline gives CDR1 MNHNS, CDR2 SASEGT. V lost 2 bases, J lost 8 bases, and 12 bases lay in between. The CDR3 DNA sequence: TGTGCCAGCAGTGAACCCAGCGCAGGGGAAAAACTGTTTTTT. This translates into CASSEPSAGEKLFF.

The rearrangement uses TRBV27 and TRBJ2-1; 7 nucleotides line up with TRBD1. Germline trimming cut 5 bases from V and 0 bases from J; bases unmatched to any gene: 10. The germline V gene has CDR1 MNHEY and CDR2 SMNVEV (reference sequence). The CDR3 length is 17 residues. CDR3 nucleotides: TGTGCCAGCAGTCCGGGACAGTTTTCGAGCTCCTACAATGAGCAGTTCTTC. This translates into CASSPGQFSSSYNEQFF.

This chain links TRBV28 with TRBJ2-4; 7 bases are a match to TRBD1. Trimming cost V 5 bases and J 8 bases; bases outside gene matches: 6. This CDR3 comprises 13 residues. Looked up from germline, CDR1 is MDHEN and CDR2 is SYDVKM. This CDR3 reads CASSTGVVDIQYF. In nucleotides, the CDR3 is TGTGCCAGCAGTACAGGGGTAGTGGACATTCAGTACTTC.